This T cell receptor (beta chain) came from a study of blood T cell repertoires in COVID-19 (dated by TCRdb to between 2020 and 2021). About the study as a whole: Collaborator samples came from the United States, Italy and Spain and covered acute and convalescent phases of COVID-19. Where available, HLA class I and class II types were obtained from metadata supplied by the sample provider rather than from assay-based typing. The samples were drawn from two sources: the first 160 participants of the ongoing ImmuneRACE study, and fewer than 1,500 subjects contributed by 6 global collaborators. Nearly every sample came with metadata listing a de-identified subject ID, COVID-19 status, age in years and sex. A freely available public database, intended as a resource for researchers studying the immune response to SARS-CoV-2, is where the repertoires were released. The material from the prospective study consisted of cDNA or gDNA derived from T cells, B-cell-depleted T cells, or PBMCs. Subjects who had been exposed to COVID-19, were actively infected with it, or had recovered from it provided the deeply sampled blood TCRbeta repertoires that made up the dataset. Paper-wide results and their limitations: The quantity of clinical and demographic metadata differed by source and by participant and was supplied without curation.

A note on this clone: Its antigen is unknown. No per-base quality is available; no much larger clone lies one base away.

Measured from the cysteine to the phenylalanine, the CDR3 is 14 residues long. This entry keeps only the CDR3 DNA: 42 bases, framed from base 1. Between the V and J ends, shortened by 0 bases and 4 bases respectively, the junction contains 10 bases. The germline V gene (reference sequence) sets CDR1 to GTSNPN and CDR2 to SVGIG. The immunoSEQ Assay, a bias-controlled multiplex PCR, was used to amplify TCRbeta CDR3 regions from genomic DNA. Concerning the study's data processing: The number of nucleated cells in each sample was estimated from the amplification of reference gene primers within the assay. To quantify the absolute abundance of each unique TCRbeta CDR3 rearrangement, sequence reads were collapsed and filtered. For each sample, productive Simpson clonality was calculated by taking the square root of Simpson's diversity index across productive rearrangements. Not all clones reach the TCRdb copy of this immuneACCESS table, which keeps in-frame sequences only. Checked studies attribute under half of the gap to unresolved V genes and leave the rest unexplained. V, J and clone size are taken as reported in that table, and D and trimming were inferred from the DNA itself. The table for this sample lists about 180,000 clones; around four fifths of them were counted only once. Clones ranked in the top ten supply 2.5% to 3.5% of the sample.

The collaborating institutions used their own protocols to collect whole blood in K2EDTA tubes. For TCRbeta analysis, collaborators shipped samples in one of three forms: frozen whole blood, isolated PBMCs, or DNA extracted from either of those sample types. The chain is made from TRBV30 and TRBJ1-5, with TRBD1 tentatively as D gene (6 bases match). Sequencing was carried out using peripheral blood. The TCR originated in a woman aged 55 to 70 with acute or convalescent COVID-19. The CDR3 sequence is CAWSVGTLNQPQHF. The nucleotides read TGTGCCTGGAGTGTAGGGACACTTAATCAGCCCCAGCATTTT. Extended through the reference TRBV30 and TRBJ1-5 proteins, this CDR3 yields the full variable domain: SQTIHQWPATLVQPVGSPLSLECTVEGTSNPNLYWYRQAAGRGLQLLFYSVGIGQISSEVPQNLSASRPQDRQFILSSKKLLLSDSGFYLCAWSVGTLNQPQHFGDGTRLSIL.